This is a list of T cell receptor beta chains from one sample in a study of T cell clones after liver transplantation. Only in-frame clones appear in the TCRdb table, and some are missing; sequencing was by immunoSEQ multiplex PCR. The table includes under 85,000 clones, 80% detected once. Sequenced material: CD4+ T cells from blood, taken 12 months after liver transplant. The receptors stem from a human patient who received a liver transplant. Some T cells may possibly be graft donor cells. CDR3s include the opening cysteine and the closing phenylalanine or tryptophan. The D gene is left open where the match is weak. Size values are once, few and many counts, or a class for expanded clones, and some rows have none.

-,TRBV5-5,TRBJ1-1,-,TGTGCCAGCAGCTACAGCGGACGAGGAGGTGAAGCTTTCTTT,CASSYSGRGGEAFF
-,TRBV19,TRBJ1-2,-,TGTGCCAGTAGTATAGGAGTAACAGCGTTAAGGGGCTACACCTTC,CASSIGVTALRGYTF
TRBD1,TRBV29-1,TRBJ1-3,few,TGCAGCGTCCAGGGGGAGGAAGACACCATATATTTT,CSVQGEEDTIYF
-,TRBV5-1,TRBJ1-1,-,TGCGCCAGCAGACCTTTTATGAGGGACACTGAAGCTTTCTTT,CASRPFMRDTEAFF
TRBD2,TRBV28,TRBJ2-2,few,TGTGCCAGCACCCTAGGGGGACTAGCGGGAGTCACCGGGGAGCTGTTTTTT,CASTLGGLAGVTGELFF
-,TRBV5-1,TRBJ1-2,-,TGCGCCAGCACCCTTGGATTGGGGGGTTATGGCTACACCTTC,CASTLGLGGYGYTF
-,TRBV5-1,TRBJ2-3,-,TGCGCCAGCAGCTTGGGTGGGAGTACAGATACGCAGTATTTT,CASSLGGSTDTQYF
-,TRBV10-3,TRBJ2-7,-,TGTGCCATCAGTGAGATGAAGGGACGCAACGAGCAGTACTTC,CAISEMKGRNEQYF
-,TRBV7-3,TRBJ2-1,-,TGTGCCAGCAGCTTAAGACACAGCCCTGGGAATGAGCAGTTCTTC,CASSLRHSPGNEQFF
-,TRBV7-9,TRBJ2-1,-,TGTGCCAGCAGCTCGAGAGGGGGGATTGAGCAGTTCTTC,CASSSRGGIEQFF
TRBD1,TRBV5-1,TRBJ2-7,few,TGCGCCAGCAGCTTGCAACAGGGGATCTACGAGCAGTACTTC,CASSLQQGIYEQYF
-,TRBV5-1,TRBJ1-1,-,TGCGCCAGCAGCCCCCGGCAGGGAAACACTGAAGCTTTCTTT,CASSPRQGNTEAFF
-,TRBV6-1,TRBJ2-7,-,TGTGCCAGCAGTCCCCGAGGGGGGGCGCTAGAGCAGTACTTC,CASSPRGGALEQYF
-,TRBV20-1,TRBJ2-5,-,TGCAGTGCTAGAGATAAGGAGACCCAGTACTTC,CSARDKETQYF
TRBD2,TRBV5-6,TRBJ2-7,-,TGTGCCAGCAGCTTGCGGGGGGGCACTTCCTACGAGCAGTACTTC,CASSLRGGTSYEQYF
TRBD1,TRBV9,TRBJ2-1,-,TGTGCCAGCAGCGCGACAGGGCGTCTGAGGTACAATGAGCAGTTCTTC,CASSATGRLRYNEQFF
TRBD1,TRBV28,TRBJ1-3,-,TGTGCCAGCAGTTGGACAGGGCTTTCCGGAAACACCATATATTTT,CASSWTGLSGNTIYF
-,TRBV7-9,TRBJ2-7,-,TGTGCCAGCAGCTTACCTCAGGGAACGGGCGAGCAGTACTTC,CASSLPQGTGEQYF
TRBD1,TRBV5-1,TRBJ1-1,-,TGCGCCAGCAGCTTGCTAGGCAGGGGGGACACTGAAGCTTTCTTT,CASSLLGRGDTEAFF
-,TRBV6-1,TRBJ2-2,-,TGTGCCAGCAGTGATTCCCCGGGACCCCAGTACGCCGGGGAGCTGTTTTTT,CASSDSPGPQYAGELFF
-,TRBV7-2,TRBJ1-1,-,TGTGCCAGCAGCTTTGGGAACACTGAAGCTTTCTTT,CASSFGNTEAFF
-,TRBV4-3,TRBJ2-3,-,TGCGCCAGCAGCCCCCTGGGGGGGCGGACAGATACGCAGTATTTT,CASSPLGGRTDTQYF
TRBD2,TRBV4-1,TRBJ2-5,-,TGCGCCAGCAGCTTTCATCCCCCTAGCGGGAGACTTCAAGAGACCCAGTACTTC,CASSFHPPSGRLQETQYF
-,TRBV29-1,TRBJ1-3,few,TGCAGCGTCCAGCCTGGAGGAGGCACCATATATTTT,CSVQPGGGTIYF
-,TRBV28,TRBJ1-1,-,TGTGCCAGCAGAAGGCCCCGATCGAACACTGAAGCTTTCTTT,CASRRPRSNTEAFF
-,TRBV2,TRBJ2-3,-,TGTGCCAGCAGCCCAAGGACAGGAGGGACAGATACGCAGTATTTT,CASSPRTGGTDTQYF
-,TRBV5-1,TRBJ2-3,once,TGCGCCAGCAGCGGTGAGGTAGCCGGTGCAGATACGCAGTATTTT,CASSGEVAGADTQYF
TRBD1,TRBV18,TRBJ2-5,-,TGTGCCAGCTCCAAGGACAGGGGTCAGGAGACCCAGTACTTC,CASSKDRGQETQYF
-,TRBV6-4,TRBJ1-4,-,TGTGCCAGCAATCGCCGGGCCCTTAATGAAAAACTGTTTTTT,CASNRRALNEKLFF
-,TRBV5-1,TRBJ1-5,-,TGCGCCAGCAGCTTCGGGCCTAGCGGCAATCAGCCCCAGCATTTT,CASSFGPSGNQPQHF
TRBD1,TRBV15,TRBJ1-2,-,TGTGCCACCAGCCGGGACAGGGGCGACTATGGCTACACCTTC,CATSRDRGDYGYTF
-,TRBV11-3,TRBJ2-3,-,TGTGCCAGCAGCTTGGGCGGGAAAGATACGCAGTATTTT,CASSLGGKDTQYF
TRBD2,TRBV9,TRBJ2-7,-,TGTGCCAGCAGCGTAGCGGCGGGAGAGTACGAGCAGTACTTC,CASSVAAGEYEQYF
-,TRBV6-6,TRBJ1-1,once,TGTGCCAGCAGTTCCCCCCAGAGAAACACTGAAGCTTTCTTT,CASSSPQRNTEAFF
-,TRBV15,TRBJ1-2,-,TGTGCCACCAGCATCCCGGCGGGCGTGGGCTACACCTTC,CATSIPAGVGYTF
-,TRBV29-1,TRBJ2-2,-,TGCAGCGTTGTTTGGGGCCAGGAGCTGTTTTTT,CSVVWGQELFF
TRBD2,TRBV15,TRBJ2-6,few,TGTGCCACCAGCAGATTAGCGGGAGGTTCCTCTGGGGCCAACGTCCTGACTTTC,CATSRLAGGSSGANVLTF
TRBD1,TRBV5-6,TRBJ2-7,-,TGTGCCAGCAGCTTGTATCCGGACAGGGGGTACGAGCAGTACTTC,CASSLYPDRGYEQYF
TRBD1,TRBV28,TRBJ1-1,-,TGTGCCAGCACCCTCGGACAGGGTAAAGCTTTCTTT,CASTLGQGKAFF
TRBD1,TRBV15,TRBJ2-5,-,TGTGCCACCAGCAGGGGACAGTTGGAGACCCAGTACTTC,CATSRGQLETQYF
TRBD1,TRBV5-1,TRBJ1-1,-,TGCGCCAGCAGCTTGGATCCAGGGGGTAACACTGAAGCTTTCTTT,CASSLDPGGNTEAFF
-,TRBV27,TRBJ2-7,-,TGTGCCAGCAGTTTGGGGCAGTTACCCGTCCACGAGCAGTACTTC,CASSLGQLPVHEQYF
-,TRBV28,TRBJ2-1,-,TGTGCCAGCAGTCCCCAACACAATGAGCAGTTCTTC,CASSPQHNEQFF
-,TRBV20-1,TRBJ2-7,-,TGCAGTGGGCAGGACGTGTACGAGCAGTACTTC,CSGQDVYEQYF
TRBD1,TRBV18,TRBJ2-2,-,TGTGCCAGCTCACCGCCGGACAGGGGGCGAAGGTTCGGGGAGCTGTTTTTT,CASSPPDRGRRFGELFF
-,TRBV28,TRBJ1-2,-,TGTGCCAGCAGTTTTCGCAGGGTCGGAGGCTACACCTTC,CASSFRRVGGYTF
TRBD2,TRBV10-3,TRBJ2-1,-,TGTGCCATCAGTGAGTCTTATGGGACTAGCGGGAGTGGCAATGAGCAGTTCTTC,CAISESYGTSGSGNEQFF
-,TRBV10-1,TRBJ2-5,-,TGCGCCAGCAGTGAGGACGGCGAGACCCAGTACTTC,CASSEDGETQYF
-,TRBV5-1,TRBJ1-4,few,TGCGCCAGCAGCTCCGGGGGCGGGGGCGATGAAAAACTGTTTTTT,CASSSGGGGDEKLFF
TRBD2,TRBV5-1,TRBJ2-1,-,TGCGCCAGCAGCTTGTTTCCGGGACTAGTTAGGAATGAGCAGTTCTTC,CASSLFPGLVRNEQFF
-,TRBV30,TRBJ1-4,-,TGTGCCTGGAGCCGAGGGGCCTTCAATGAAAAACTGTTTTTT,CAWSRGAFNEKLFF
TRBD1,TRBV6-5,TRBJ1-2,once,TGTGCCAGCGGACAGGCACCTAACTATGGCTACACCTTC,CASGQAPNYGYTF
TRBD1,TRBV5-1,TRBJ1-4,-,TGCGCCAGCAGCGGGGGGACAGGGACCGAAAAACTGTTTTTT,CASSGGTGTEKLFF
-,TRBV7-9,TRBJ2-2,-,TGTGCCAGCAGTTCCACTGGGACCGGGGAGCTGTTTTTT,CASSSTGTGELFF
-,TRBV19,TRBJ1-5,-,TGTGCCAGTAGTATTGGTGGTCAGCCCCAGCATTTT,CASSIGGQPQHF